These T cell receptor beta chains were read from a single sample in a study of T cell repertoires in cytomegalovirus infection. No antigen is known for these receptors. TCRdb re-called the reads with MiXCR, one entry per CDR3 protein. Among about 330,000 distinct CDR3 sequences listed, just under 35% were seen once. The sequenced sample was cultured PBMCs, obtained from culture after CMV antigen stimulation. These receptors all stem from a human donor in good health (CMV status not recorded). Some clones in this sample may be carry-over from other donors' samples. CDR3s include the opening cysteine and the closing phenylalanine or tryptophan. Each record gives: D gene, clone size, J gene, V gene, CDR3 DNA, CDR3 protein. D genes are given only for firm matches. For some rows the clone size is stated as once, few or many, or as a class when expanded; others skip it.

>TRBD1|-|TRBJ1-2|TRBV4-1
TGCGCCAGCAGCCAAGAAGCTAGGCAGGGGGCTAACTATGGCTACACCTTC
CASSQEARQGANYGYTF
>TRBD1|-|TRBJ2-3|TRBV7-2
TGTGCCAGCAGCTTAACAGGGGCATATACGCAGTATTTT
CASSLTGAYTQYF
>-|few|TRBJ2-1|TRBV28
TGTGCCAGCATCCCAGGGAGCGTCGAGGGGGAGCAGTTCTTC
CASIPGSVEGEQFF
>-|few|TRBJ1-2|TRBV7-8
TGTGCCAGCAGCTTAGCAGTGGAAAACTATGGCTACACCTTC
CASSLAVENYGYTF
>-|few|TRBJ2-5|TRBV12-3/TRBV12-4
TGTGCCACCAAACGGGACTCCTCGGAGACCCAGTACTTC
CATKRDSSETQYF
>-|-|TRBJ2-5|TRBV6-8
TGTGCCAGCAGTTACCGAGGTCAAGACCAAGAGACCCAGTACTTC
CASSYRGQDQETQYF
>-|-|TRBJ2-5|TRBV6-5
TGTGCCAGCAGTCGCGCGGTCGTTCTCGGGGTAGAGACCCAGTACTTC
CASSRAVVLGVETQYF
>-|-|TRBJ1-6|TRBV2
TGTGCCAGCGCCGGGACGGATGATTCACCCCTCCACTTT
CASAGTDDSPLHF
>-|-|TRBJ1-1|TRBV7-6
TGTGCCAGCAGCTTAGTGGAGGGGAACACTGAAGCTTTCTTT
CASSLVEGNTEAFF
>TRBD2|-|TRBJ2-2|TRBV7-2
TGTGCCAGCAGCGCGGCGCCGGGACTACCAAAGGGCGGGGAGCTGTTTTTT
CASSAAPGLPKGGELFF
>TRBD2|few|TRBJ2-4|TRBV27
TGTGCCAGCAGTTCGACTAGCGGGATAAACATTCAGTACTTC
CASSSTSGINIQYF